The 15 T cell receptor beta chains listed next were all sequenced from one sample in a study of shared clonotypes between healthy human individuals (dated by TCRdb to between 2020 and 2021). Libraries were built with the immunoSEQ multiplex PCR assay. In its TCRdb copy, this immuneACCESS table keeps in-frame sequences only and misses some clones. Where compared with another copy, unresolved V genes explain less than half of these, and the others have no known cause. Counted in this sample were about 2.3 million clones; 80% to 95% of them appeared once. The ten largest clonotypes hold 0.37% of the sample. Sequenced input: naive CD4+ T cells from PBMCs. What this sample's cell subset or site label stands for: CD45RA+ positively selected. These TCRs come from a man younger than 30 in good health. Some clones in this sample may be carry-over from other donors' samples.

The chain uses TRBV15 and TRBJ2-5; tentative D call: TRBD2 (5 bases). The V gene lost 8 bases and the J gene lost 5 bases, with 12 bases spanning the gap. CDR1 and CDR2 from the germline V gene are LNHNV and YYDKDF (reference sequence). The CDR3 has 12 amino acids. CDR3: CATHTPGETQYF. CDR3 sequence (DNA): TGTGCCACCCACACCCCGGGGGAGACCCAGTACTTC.

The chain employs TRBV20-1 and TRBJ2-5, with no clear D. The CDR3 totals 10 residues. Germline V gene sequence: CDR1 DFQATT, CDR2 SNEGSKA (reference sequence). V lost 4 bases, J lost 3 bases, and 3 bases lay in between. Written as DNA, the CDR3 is TGCAGTGCTATAAAAGAGACCCAGTACTTC. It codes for CSAIKETQYF.

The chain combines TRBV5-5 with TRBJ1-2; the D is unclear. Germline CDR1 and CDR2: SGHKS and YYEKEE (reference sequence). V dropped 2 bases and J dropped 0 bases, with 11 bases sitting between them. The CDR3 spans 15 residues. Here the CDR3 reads CASSFLSPANYGYTF. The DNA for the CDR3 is TGTGCCAGCAGCTTTTTGTCCCCTGCTAACTATGGCTACACCTTC.

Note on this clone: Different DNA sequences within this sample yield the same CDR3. The CDR3: CASSLTGGTDTQYF. As DNA, the CDR3 is TGTGCCAGCAGCTTAACCGGAGGCACAGATACGCAGTATTTT. V is TRBV7-3 and J is TRBJ2-3; D ambiguous. V was trimmed by 0 bases and J by 1 base, leaving 5 bases between them. Germline CDR1 and CDR2: SGHTA and FQGTGA. The CDR3 contains 14 residues.

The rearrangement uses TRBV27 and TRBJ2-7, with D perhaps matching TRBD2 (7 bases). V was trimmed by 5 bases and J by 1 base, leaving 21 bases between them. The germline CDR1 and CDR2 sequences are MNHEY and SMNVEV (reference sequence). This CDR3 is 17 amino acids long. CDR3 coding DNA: TGTGCCAGCAGTCCACGGCCCGGGGGGCGTCTATCCTACGAGCAGTACTTC. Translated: CASSPRPGGRLSYEQYF.

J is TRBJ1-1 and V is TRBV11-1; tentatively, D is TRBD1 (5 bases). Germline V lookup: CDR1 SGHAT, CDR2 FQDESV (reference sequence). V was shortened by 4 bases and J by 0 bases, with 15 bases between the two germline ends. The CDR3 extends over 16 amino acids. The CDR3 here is CASSSVTATMNTEAFF. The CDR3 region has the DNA TGTGCCAGCAGCTCGGTGACAGCAACTATGAACACTGAAGCTTTCTTT.

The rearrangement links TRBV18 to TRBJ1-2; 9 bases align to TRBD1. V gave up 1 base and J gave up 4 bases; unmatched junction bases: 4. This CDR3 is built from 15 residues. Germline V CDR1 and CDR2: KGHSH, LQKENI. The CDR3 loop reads CASSPQKDRGYGYTF. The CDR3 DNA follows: TGTGCCAGCTCACCACAAAAGGACAGGGGCTATGGCTACACCTTC.

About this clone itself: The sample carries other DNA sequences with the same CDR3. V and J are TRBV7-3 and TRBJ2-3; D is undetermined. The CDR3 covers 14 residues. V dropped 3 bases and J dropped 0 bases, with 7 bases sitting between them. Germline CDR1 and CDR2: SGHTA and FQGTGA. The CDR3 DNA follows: TGTGCCAGCAGCTTGAGGCTTAGCACAGATACGCAGTATTTT. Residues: CASSLRLSTDTQYF.

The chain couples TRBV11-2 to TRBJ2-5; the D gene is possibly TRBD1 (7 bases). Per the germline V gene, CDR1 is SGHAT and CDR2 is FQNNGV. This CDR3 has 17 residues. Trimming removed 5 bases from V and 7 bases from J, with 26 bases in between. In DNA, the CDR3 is TGTGCCAGCAGCCTATTAGGACAGGCCCAGCGGGTAGCGACCCAGTACTTC. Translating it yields CASSLLGQAQRVATQYF.

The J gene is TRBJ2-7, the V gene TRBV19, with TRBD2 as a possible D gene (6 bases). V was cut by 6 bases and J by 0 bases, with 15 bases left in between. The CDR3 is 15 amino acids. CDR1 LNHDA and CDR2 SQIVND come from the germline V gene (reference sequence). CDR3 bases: TGTGCCAGTAGCCCGGGGGACGGGTCCTCCTACGAGCAGTACTTC. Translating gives CASSPGDGSSYEQYF.

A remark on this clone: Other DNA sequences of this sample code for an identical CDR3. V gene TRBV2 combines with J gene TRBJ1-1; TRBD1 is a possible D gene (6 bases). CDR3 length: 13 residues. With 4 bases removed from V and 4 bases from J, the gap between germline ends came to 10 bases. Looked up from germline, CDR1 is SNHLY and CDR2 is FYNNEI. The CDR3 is CASSGQGSTEAFF. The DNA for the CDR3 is TGTGCCAGCAGTGGTCAGGGGAGCACTGAAGCTTTCTTT.

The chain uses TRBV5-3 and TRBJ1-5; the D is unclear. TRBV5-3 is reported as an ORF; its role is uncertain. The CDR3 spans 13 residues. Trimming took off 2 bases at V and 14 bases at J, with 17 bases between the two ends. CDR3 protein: CARSLRGSAREHF. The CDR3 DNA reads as TGTGCCAGAAGCTTACGGGGATCAGCCCGGGAGCATTTT.

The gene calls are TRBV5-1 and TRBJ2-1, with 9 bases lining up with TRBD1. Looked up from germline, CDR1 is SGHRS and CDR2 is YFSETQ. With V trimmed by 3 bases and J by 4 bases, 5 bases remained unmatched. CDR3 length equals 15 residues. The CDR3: CASSSGQGRYNEQFF. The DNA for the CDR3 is TGCGCCAGCAGCTCGGGACAGGGTCGTTACAATGAGCAGTTCTTC.

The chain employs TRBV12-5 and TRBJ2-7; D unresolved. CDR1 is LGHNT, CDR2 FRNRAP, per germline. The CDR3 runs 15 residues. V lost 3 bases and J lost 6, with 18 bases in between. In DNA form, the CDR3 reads TGTGCTAGTGGTTTCCCCCTGAGACCCCTGGGCGAGCAGTACTTC. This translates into CASGFPLRPLGEQYF.

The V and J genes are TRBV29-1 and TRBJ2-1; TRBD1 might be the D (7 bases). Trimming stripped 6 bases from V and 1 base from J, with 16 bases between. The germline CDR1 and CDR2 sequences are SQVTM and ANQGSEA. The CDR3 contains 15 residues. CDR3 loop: CSVRGTANSYNEQFF. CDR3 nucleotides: TGCAGCGTCCGCGGGACAGCCAATTCCTACAATGAGCAGTTCTTC.